This TCR beta chain was sequenced for a study of identical twins. TCRdb redid the calling of the 5' RACE reads with MiXCR, one entry per CDR3 protein. The sample carries 500,000 to 700,000 distinct CDR3 sequences, roughly 7.2% recorded once. This same sample was also part of a study on yellow fever vaccine responses in identical twins.

The sample comprised PBMCs. This TCR was sampled from a woman in her late teens or twenties in good health.

CDR3 in amino acids: CASSEDVGASSETQYF. The DNA of the CDR3 is TGTGCCAGCAGTGAAGACGTGGGAGCGAGTTCAGAGACCCAGTACTTC. The chain recombines TRBV2 with TRBJ2-5, with a tentative D call TRBD2 (5 bases). This CDR3 is built from 16 residues. V lost 1 base to trimming and J lost 4 bases, with 16 bases between them. Germline loops: CDR1 SNHLY, CDR2 FYNNEI.